This entry is about one T cell receptor beta chain. This specimen belongs to a study of blood T cell repertoires in COVID-19. Study background: Acute and convalescent COVID-19 samples came from the United States, Italy and Spain. In each case, the material was cDNA or gDNA derived from T cells, B-cell-depleted T cells, or PBMCs.

Germline loops: CDR1 KGHSH, CDR2 LQKENI. Trimming took 3 bases from V and 3 from J, leaving 8 bases between them. This CDR3 comprises 13 residues. Per the study methods: Estimation of nucleated cell counts relied on the amplification of reference gene primers. Repertoires were generated with immunoSEQ multiplex PCR, while TCRdb's copy carries only in-frame clones and drops some. V and J calls and clone size are copied from that table; D and trimming were computed from the DNA. In the table there are fewer than 200,000 clones, over 70% of which are singletons. The chain links TRBV18 to TRBJ1-1; no clear D. The specimen was peripheral blood. This TCR derives from a man aged 55 to 69 with acute or convalescent COVID-19. CDR3 region: CASSPGWDTEAFF. The CDR3 nucleotides are TGTGCCAGCTCACCCGGGTGGGACACTGAAGCTTTCTTT.